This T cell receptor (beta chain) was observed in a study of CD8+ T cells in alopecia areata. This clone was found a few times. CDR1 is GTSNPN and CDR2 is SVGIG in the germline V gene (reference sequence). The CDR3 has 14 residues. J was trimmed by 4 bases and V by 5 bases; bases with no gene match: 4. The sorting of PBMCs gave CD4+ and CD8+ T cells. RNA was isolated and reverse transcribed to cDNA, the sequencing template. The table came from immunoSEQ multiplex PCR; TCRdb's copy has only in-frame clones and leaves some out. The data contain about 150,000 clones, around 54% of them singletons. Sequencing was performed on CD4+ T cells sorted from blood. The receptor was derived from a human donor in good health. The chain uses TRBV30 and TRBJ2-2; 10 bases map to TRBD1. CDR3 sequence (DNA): TGTGCCTGGTCGGGGACAGGGGTCACCGGGGAGCTGTTTTTT. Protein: CAWSGTGVTGELFF.